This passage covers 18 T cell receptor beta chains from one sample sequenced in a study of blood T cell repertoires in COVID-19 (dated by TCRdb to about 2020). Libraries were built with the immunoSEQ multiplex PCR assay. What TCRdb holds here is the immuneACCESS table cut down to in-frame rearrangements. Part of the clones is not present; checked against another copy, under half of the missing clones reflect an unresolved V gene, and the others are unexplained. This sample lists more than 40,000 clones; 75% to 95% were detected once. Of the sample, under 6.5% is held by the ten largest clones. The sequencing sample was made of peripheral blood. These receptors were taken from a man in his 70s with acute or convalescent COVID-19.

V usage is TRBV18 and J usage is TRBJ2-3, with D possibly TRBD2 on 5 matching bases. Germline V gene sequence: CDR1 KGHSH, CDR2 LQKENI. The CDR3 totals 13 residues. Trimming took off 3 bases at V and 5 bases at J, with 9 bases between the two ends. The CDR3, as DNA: TGTGCCAGCTCACCTCAGCGGAGAGATACGCAGTATTTT. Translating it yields CASSPQRRDTQYF.

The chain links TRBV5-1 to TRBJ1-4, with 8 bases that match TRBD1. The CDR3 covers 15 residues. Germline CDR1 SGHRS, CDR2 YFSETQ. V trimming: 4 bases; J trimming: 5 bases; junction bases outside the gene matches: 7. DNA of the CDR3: TGCGCCAGCAGCCTGGACAGGGTGGAGAATGAAAAACTGTTTTTT. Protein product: CASSLDRVENEKLFF.

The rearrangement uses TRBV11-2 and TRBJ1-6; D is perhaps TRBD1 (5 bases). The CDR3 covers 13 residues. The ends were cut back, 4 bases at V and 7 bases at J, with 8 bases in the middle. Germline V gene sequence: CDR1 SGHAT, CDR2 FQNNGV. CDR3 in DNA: TGTGCCAGCAGCTCAGGGTTGAATTCACCCCTCCACTTT. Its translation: CASSSGLNSPLHF. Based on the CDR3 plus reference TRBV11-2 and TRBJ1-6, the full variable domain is EAGVAQSPRYKIIEKRQSVAFWCNPISGHATLYWYQQILGQGPKLLIQFQNNGVVDDSQLPKDRFSAERLKGVDSTLKIQPAKLEDSAVYLCASSSGLNSPLHFGNGTRLTVT.

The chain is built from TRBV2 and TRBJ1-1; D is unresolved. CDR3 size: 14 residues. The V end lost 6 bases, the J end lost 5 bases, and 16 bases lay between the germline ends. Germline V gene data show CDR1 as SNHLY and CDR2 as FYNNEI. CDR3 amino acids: CASSLEMVRTEAFF. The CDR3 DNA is TGTGCCAGCAGCCTGGAAATGGTGAGGACTGAAGCTTTCTTT.

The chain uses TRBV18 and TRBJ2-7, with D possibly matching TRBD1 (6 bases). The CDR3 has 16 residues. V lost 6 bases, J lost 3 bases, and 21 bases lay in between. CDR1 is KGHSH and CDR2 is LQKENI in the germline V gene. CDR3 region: CASSPDLRQVHYEQYF. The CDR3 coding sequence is TGTGCCAGCTCCCCCGATCTCCGACAGGTCCACTACGAGCAGTACTTC.

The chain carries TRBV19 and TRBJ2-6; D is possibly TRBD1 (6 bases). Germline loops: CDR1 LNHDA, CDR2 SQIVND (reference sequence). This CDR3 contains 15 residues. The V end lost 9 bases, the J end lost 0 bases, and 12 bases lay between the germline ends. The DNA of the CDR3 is TGTGCCAGCGCGACAGGCCCCTCTGGGGCCAACGTCCTGACTTTC. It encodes CASATGPSGANVLTF.

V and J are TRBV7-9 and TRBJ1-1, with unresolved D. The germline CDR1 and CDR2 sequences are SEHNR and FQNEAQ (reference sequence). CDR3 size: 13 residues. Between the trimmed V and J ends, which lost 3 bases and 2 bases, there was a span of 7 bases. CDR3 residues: CASSLGFNTEAFF. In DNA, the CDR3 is TGTGCCAGCAGCTTGGGCTTCAACACTGAAGCTTTCTTT. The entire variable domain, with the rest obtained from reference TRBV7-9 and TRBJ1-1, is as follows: DTGVSQNPRHKITKRGQNVTFRCDPISEHNRLYWYRQTLGQGPEFLTYFQNEAQLEKSRLLSDRFSAERPKGSFSTLEIQRTEQGDSAMYLCASSLGFNTEAFFGQGTRLTVV.

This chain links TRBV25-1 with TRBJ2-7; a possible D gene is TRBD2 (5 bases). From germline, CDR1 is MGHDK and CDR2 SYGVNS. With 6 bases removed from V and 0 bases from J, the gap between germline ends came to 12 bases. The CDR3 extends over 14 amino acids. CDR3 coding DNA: TGTGCCAGCAGACCCCGGGGTAGCTCCTACGAGCAGTACTTC. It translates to CASRPRGSSYEQYF.

CDR3 DNA sequence: TGTGCCAGCAGTCCCAGGGTTAATGGATACGAGCAGTACTTC. Translating gives CASSPRVNGYEQYF. The genes are TRBV28 and TRBJ2-7, with D maybe TRBD1 (5 bases). The germline V and J ends were trimmed by 5 bases and 4 bases, with 15 bases remaining between them. The V gene's germline CDR1 is MDHEN and CDR2 SYDVKM. There are 14 residues in the CDR3.

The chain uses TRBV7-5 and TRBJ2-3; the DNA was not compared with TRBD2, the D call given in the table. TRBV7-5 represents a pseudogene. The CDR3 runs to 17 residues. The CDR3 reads CARSPGLAGGLPDTQYF. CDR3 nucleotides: TGTGCCAGAAGCCCAGGACTAGCGGGGGGGTTGCCAGATACGCAGTATTTT.

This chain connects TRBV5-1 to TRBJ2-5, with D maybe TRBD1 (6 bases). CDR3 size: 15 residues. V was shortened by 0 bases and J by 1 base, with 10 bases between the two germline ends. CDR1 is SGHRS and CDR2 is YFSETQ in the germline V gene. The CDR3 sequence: CASSLAGTPQETQYF. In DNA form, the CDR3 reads TGCGCCAGCAGCTTGGCCGGGACACCCCAAGAGACCCAGTACTTC.

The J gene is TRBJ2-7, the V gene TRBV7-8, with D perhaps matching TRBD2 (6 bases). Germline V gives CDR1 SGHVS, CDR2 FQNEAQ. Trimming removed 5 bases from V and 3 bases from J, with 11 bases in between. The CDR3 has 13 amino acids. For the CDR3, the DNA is TGTGCCAGCAGCCCCGGGAGCCTCTACGAGCAGTACTTC. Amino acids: CASSPGSLYEQYF.

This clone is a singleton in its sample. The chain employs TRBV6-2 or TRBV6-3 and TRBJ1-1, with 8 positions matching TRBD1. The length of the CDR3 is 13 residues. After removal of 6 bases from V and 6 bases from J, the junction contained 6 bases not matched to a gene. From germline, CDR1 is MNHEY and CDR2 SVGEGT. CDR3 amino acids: CASSPSGGPEAFF. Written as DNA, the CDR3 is TGTGCCAGCAGCCCCTCAGGGGGCCCTGAAGCTTTCTTT.

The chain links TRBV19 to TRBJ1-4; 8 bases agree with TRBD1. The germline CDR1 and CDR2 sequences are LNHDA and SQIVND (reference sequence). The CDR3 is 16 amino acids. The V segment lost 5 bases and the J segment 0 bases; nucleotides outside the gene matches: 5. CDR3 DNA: TGTGCCAGTAGTGCTGGACAGGGCTCAACTAATGAAAAACTGTTTTTT. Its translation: CASSAGQGSTNEKLFF. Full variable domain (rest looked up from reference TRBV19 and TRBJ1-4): DGGITQSPKYLFRKEGQNVTLSCEQNLNHDAMYWYRQDPGQGLRLIYYSQIVNDFQKGDIAEGYSVSREKKESFPLTVTSAQKNPTAFYLCASSAGQGSTNEKLFFGSGTQLSVL.

The CDR3 spells CATSRGQENTEAFF. CDR3 in DNA: TGTGCCACCAGCAGAGGACAGGAGAACACTGAAGCTTTCTTT. This chain connects TRBV15 to TRBJ1-1; D possibly corresponds to TRBD1 (6 bases). Per germline, CDR1 LNHNV and CDR2 YYDKDF (reference sequence). The CDR3 has 14 amino acids. Trimming left V 1 base short and J 1 base short, with 7 bases between.

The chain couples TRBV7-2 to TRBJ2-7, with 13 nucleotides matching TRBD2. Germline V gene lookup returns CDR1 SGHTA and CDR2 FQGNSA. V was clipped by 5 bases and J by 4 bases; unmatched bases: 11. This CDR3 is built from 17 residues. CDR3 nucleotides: TGTGCCAGCAGCGATTTACTGGAGACTAGCGGGGGGTACGAGCAGTACTTC. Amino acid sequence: CASSDLLETSGGYEQYF.

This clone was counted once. CDR3 sequence (DNA): TGTGCCAGCAGTGGTTTTCTCCTTGGCTACACCTTC. This sequence encodes CASSGFLLGYTF. This rearrangement joins TRBV2 to TRBJ1-2; D not resolved. Per germline, CDR1 SNHLY and CDR2 FYNNEI. This CDR3 comprises 12 residues. Trimming removed 4 bases from V and 7 bases from J, with 10 bases in between.

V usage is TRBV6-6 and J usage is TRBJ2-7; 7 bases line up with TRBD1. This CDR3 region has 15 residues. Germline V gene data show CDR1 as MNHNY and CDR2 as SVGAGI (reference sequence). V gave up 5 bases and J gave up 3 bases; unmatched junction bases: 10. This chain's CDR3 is CASSGVLRDSYEQYF. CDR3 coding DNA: TGTGCCAGCAGTGGGGTCCTCCGGGACAGCTACGAGCAGTACTTC.